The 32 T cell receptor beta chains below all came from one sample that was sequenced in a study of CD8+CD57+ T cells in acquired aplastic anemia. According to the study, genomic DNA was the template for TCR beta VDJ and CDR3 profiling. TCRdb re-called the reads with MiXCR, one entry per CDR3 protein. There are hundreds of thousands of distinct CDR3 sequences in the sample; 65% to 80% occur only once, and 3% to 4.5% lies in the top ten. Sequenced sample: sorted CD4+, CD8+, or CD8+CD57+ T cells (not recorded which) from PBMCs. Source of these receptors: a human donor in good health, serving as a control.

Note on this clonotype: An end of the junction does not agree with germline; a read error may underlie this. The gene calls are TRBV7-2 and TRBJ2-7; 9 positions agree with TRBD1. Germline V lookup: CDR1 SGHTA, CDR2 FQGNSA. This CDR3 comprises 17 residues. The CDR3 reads CASSAQTGGEQSFEQYF. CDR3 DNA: TGTGCCAGCAGCGCGCAGACAGGGGGTGAGCAGTCCTTCGAGCAGTACTTC. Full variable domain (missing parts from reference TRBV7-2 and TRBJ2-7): GAGVSQSPSNKVTEKGKDVELRCDPISGHTALYWYRQSLGQGLEFLIYFQGNSAPDKSGLPSDRFSAERTGGSVSTLTIQRTQQEDSAVYLCASSAQTGGEQSFEQYFGPGTRLTVT.

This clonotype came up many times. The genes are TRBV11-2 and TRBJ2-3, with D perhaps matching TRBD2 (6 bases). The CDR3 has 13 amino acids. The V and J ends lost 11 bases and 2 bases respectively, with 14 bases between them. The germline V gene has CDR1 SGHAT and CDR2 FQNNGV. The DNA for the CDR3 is TGTGCCGGGGGGAATCTGGCCACAGATACGCAGTATTTT. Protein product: CAGGNLATDTQYF.

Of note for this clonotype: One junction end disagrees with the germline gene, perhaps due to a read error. The CDR3: CASSLGQGSSPLHF. The CDR3, as DNA: TGTGCCAGCTCCCTTGGACAGGGGAGTTCACCCCTCCACTTT. The rearrangement links TRBV5-1 to TRBJ1-6; TRBD1 agrees at 9 bases. CDR1 SGHRS and CDR2 YFSETQ come from the germline V gene. The CDR3 is made up of 14 amino acids.

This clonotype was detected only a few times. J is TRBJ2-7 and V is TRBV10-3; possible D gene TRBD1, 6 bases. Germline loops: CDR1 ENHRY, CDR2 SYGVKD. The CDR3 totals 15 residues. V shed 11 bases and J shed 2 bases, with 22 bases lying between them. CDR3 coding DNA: TGTGCCTCTGAAGACAGGACGAAGCTTACCTACGAGCAGTACGTC. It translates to CASEDRTKLTYEQYV.

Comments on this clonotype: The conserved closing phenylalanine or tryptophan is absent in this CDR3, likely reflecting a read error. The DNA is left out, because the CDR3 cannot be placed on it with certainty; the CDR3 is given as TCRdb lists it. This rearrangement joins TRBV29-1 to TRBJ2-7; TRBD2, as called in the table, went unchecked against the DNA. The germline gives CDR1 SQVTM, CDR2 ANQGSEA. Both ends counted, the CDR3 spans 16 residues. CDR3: CSARDYGRTGSYEQDI.

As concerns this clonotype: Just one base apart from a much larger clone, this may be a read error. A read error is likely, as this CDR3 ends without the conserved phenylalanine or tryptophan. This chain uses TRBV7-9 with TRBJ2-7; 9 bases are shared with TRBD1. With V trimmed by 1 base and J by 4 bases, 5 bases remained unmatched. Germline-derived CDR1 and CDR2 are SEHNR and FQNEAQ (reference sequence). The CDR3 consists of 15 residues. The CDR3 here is CASSLGGQGRYEQYL. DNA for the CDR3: TGTGCCAGCAGCTTAGGAGGACAGGGGAGATACGAGCAGTACCTC.

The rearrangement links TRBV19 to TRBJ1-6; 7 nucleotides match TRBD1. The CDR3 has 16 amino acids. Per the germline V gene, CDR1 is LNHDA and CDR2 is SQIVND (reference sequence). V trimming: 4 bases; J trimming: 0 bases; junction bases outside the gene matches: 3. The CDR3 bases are TGTGCCAGTAGTACTCGGGACAGCTCCTATAATTCACCCCTCCACTTT. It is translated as CASSTRDSSYNSPLHF.

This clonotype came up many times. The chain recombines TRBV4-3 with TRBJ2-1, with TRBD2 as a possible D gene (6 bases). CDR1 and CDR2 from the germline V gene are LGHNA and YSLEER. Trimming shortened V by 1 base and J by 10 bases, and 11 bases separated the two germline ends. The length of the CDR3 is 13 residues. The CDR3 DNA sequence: TGCGCCAGCAGCCAAGGTCTGGCGGGGGAGCAGTTCTTC. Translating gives CASSQGLAGEQFF.

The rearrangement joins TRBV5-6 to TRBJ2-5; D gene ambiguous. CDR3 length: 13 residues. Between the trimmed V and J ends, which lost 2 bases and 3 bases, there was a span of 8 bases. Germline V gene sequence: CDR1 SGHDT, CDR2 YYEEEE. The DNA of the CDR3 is TGTGCCAGCAGCTTTGGCACCGAAGAGACCCAGTACTTC. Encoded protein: CASSFGTEETQYF.

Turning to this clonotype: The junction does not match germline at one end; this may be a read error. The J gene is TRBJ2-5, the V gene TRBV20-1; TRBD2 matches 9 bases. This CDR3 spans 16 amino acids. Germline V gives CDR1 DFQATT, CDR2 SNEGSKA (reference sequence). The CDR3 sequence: CSASGTRGTRSETQYF. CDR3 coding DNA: TGCAGCGCTAGCGGGACTAGGGGGACCCGGTCGGAGACCCAGTACTTC.

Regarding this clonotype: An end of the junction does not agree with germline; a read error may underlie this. CDR3 in amino acids: CASSLREEPPYEHF. The CDR3 region has the DNA TGTGCCAGCAGCTTACGCGAGGAACCACCCTACGAGCACTTC. The rearrangement uses TRBV9 and TRBJ2-7; no firm D call. The CDR3 extends over 14 amino acids. The germline V gene encodes CDR1 SGDLS and CDR2 YYNGEE.

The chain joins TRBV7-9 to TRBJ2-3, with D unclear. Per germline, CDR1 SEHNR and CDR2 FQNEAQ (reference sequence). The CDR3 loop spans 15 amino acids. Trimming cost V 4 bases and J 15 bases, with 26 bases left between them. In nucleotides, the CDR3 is TGTGCCAGCAGCTCAAACGTAGGAGATACGCAGAATTTTTATTTT. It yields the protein CASSSNVGDTQNFYF.

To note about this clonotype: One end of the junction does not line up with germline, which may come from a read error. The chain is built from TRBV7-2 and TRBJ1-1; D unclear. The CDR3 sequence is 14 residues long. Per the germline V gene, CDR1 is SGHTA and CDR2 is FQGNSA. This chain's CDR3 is CASSLNRGKSEAFF. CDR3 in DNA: TGTGCCAGCAGCTTAAACCGGGGAAAATCTGAAGCTTTTTTT.

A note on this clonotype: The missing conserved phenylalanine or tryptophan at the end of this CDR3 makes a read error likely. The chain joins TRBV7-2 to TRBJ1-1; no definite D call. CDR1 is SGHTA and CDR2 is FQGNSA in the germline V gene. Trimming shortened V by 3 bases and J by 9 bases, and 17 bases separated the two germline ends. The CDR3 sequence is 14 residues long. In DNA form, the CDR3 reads TGTGCCAGCAGCTTGTTGCAATCGATAACTCAAGCTTTCCTT. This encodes CASSLLQSITQAFL.

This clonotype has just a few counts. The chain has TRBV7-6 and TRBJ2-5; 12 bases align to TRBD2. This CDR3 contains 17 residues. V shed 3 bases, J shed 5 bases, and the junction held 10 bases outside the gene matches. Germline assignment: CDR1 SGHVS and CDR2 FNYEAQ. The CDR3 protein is CASSFRLAGGPGETQYF. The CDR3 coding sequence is TGTGCCAGCAGCTTTCGTCTAGCGGGGGGGCCAGGCGAGACCCAGTACTTC.

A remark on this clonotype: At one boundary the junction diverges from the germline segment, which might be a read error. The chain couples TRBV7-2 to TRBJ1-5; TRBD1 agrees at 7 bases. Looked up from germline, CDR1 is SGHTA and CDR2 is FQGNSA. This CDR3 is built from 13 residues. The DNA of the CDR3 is TGTGCCAGCAGCGTGGGACAGTCTATGGCAAAGCCTTTT. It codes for CASSVGQSMAKPF.

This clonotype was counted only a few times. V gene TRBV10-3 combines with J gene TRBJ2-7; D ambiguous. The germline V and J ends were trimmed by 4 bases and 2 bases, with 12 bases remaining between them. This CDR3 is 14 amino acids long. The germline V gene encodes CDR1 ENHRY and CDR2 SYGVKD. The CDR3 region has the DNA TGTGCCATCAGTGCGCAGGAGTCCCCCTACGAGCAGTACTTC. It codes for CAISAQESPYEQYF.

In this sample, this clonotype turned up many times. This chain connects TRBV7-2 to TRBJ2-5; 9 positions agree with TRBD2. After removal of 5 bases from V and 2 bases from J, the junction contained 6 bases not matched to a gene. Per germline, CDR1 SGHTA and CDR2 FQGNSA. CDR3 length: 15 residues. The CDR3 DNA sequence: TGTGCCAGCAGCAAGGGACTAGCCGCTCAAGAGACCCAGTACTTC. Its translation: CASSKGLAAQETQYF.

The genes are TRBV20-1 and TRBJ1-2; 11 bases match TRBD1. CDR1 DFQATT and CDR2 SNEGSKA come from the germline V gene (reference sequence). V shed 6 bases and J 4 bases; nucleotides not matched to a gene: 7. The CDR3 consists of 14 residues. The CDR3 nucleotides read TGCAGTGCGGGCGGGACAGGGGGACTCTATGGCTACACCTTC. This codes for CSAGGTGGLYGYTF.

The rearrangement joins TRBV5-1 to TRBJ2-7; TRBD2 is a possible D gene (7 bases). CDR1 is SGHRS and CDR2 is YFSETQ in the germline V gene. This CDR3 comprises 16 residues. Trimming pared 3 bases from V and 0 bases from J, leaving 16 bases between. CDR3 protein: CASSSFRGAGSYEQYF. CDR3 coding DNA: TGCGCCAGCAGCTCCTTCCGGGGGGCGGGCTCCTACGAGCAGTACTTC.

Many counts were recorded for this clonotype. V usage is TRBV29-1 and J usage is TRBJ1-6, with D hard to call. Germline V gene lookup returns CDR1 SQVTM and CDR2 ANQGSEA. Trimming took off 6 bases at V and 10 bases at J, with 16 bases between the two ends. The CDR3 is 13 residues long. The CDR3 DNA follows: TGCAGCGTGCGGTCCAGCGAGGGATCACCCCTCCACTTT. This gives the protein CSVRSSEGSPLHF.

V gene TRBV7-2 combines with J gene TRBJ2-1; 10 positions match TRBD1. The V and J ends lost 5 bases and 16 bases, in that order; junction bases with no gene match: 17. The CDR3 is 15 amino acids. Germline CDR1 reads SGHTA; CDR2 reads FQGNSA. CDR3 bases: TGTGCCAGCAGCCCTCGACAGGGGGCGAGGAATTCACCCTTCTTC. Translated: CASSPRQGARNSPFF.

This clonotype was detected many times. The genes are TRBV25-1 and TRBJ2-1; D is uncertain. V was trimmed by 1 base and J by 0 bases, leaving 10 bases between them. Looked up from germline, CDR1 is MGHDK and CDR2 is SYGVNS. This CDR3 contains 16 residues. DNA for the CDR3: TGTGCCAGCAGTGAATTTAGCACGAGCTCCTACAATGAGCAGTTCTTC. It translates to CASSEFSTSSYNEQFF.

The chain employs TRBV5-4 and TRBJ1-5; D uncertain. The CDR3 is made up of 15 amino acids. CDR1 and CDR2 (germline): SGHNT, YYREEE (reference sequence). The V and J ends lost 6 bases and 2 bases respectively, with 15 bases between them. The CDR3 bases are TGTGCCAGCACGTCGAATCTTGATCGCAATCAGCCCCAGCATTTT. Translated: CASTSNLDRNQPQHF.

The CDR3 region has the DNA TGCAGTGCTAGAAGGAAGGAGGGGGGCTACGAGCAGTACTTC. This encodes CSARRKEGGYEQYF. The V and J genes are TRBV20-1 and TRBJ2-7; the D gene could be TRBD1 or TRBD2 (6 bases each). In germline, CDR1 is DFQATT, CDR2 SNEGSKA (reference sequence). This CDR3 spans 14 amino acids. The V gene lost 2 bases and the J gene lost 3 bases, with 14 bases spanning the gap.

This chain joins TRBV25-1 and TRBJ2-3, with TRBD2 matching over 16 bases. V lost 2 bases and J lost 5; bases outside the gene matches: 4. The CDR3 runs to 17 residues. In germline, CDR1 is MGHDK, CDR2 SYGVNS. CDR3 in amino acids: CASSEGTSGGEVDTQYF. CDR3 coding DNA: TGTGCCAGCAGTGAAGGGACTAGCGGGGGGGAGGTAGATACGCAGTATTTT. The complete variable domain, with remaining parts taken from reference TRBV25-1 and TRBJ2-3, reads EADIYQTPRYLVIGTGKKITLECSQTMGHDKMYWYQQDPGMELHLIHYSYGVNSTEKGDLSSESTVSRIRTEHFPLTLESARPSHTSQYLCASSEGTSGGEVDTQYFGPGTRLTVL.

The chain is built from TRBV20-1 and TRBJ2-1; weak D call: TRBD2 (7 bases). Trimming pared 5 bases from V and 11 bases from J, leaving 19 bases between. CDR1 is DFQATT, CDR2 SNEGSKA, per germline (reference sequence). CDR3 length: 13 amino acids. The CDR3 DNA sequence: TGCAGTGCTCTCGGTAGGGGGGGCAAGAAGCAGTTCTTC. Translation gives CSALGRGGKKQFF.

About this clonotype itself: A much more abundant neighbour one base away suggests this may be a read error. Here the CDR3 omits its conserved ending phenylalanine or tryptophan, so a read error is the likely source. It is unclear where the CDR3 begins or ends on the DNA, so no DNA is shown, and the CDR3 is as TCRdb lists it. The CDR3 sequence is CAWTNYRTFL. The V and J genes are TRBV30 and TRBJ1-1. The length of the CDR3 is 10 amino acids, counting both ends. Germline V lookup: CDR1 GTSNPN, CDR2 SVGIG (reference sequence).

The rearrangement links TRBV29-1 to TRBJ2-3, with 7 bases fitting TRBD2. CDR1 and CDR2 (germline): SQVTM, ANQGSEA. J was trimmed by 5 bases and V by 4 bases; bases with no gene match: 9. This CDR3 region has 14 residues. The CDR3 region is CSVGLAGRVDTQYF. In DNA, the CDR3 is TGCAGCGTTGGGTTAGCGGGCAGGGTAGATACGCAGTATTTT.

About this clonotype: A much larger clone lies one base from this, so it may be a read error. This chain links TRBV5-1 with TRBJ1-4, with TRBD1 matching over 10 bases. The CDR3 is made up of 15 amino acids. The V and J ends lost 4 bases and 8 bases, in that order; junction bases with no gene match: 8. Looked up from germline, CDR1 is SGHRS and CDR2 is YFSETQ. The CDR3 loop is CASSASGTGDEKLFF. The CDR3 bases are TGCGCCAGCAGCGCCTCCGGGACAGGGGACGAAAAACTGTTTTTT.

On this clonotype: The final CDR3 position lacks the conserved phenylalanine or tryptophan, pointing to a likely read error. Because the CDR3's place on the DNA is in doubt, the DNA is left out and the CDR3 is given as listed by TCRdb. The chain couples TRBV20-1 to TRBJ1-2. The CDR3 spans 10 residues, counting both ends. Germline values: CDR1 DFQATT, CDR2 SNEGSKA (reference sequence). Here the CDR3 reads CSAEGHVEIV.

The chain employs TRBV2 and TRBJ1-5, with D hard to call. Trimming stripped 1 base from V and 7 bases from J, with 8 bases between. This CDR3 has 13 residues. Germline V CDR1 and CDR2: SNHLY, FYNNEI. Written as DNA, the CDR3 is TGTGCCAGCAGTGAAGAACGTGACCAGCCCCAGCATTTT. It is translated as CASSEERDQPQHF.